Given below is one TCR beta chain in context. The antigen remains undetermined. The data originate from a study of cytomegalovirus exposure and HLA in healthy donors. Study conclusions and caveats: In a later analysis, a missense DCLRE1C variant was linked to TCR beta V- and J-gene trimming. Researchers had no immune exposure information except CMV serostatus available. The study recorded 150 to 200 TCR beta chains that were cytomegalovirus-associated.

PCR primers comprised 60 Vbeta and 13 Jbeta primers. TCRdb's table, derived via immunoSEQ multiplex PCR, lists solely in-frame clones and lacks some. Counted here are 120,000 or so clones, about 74% occurring once; the ten biggest clones make up 5.8%. Germline CDR1 SGHNT, CDR2 YYREEE (reference sequence). The CDR3 loop spans 15 amino acids. Trimming at V came to 0 bases and at J to 1 base, leaving 2 bases not matched to a gene. V gene TRBV5-4 combines with J gene TRBJ2-3, with TRBD2 matching 7 bases. The sequenced sample consisted of PBMCs. The origin of this receptor is a woman in her 50s in good health and CMV-seropositive. The CDR3 reads CASSLAAGGTDTQYF. CDR3 nucleotide sequence: TGTGCCAGCAGCTTGGCTGCGGGGGGCACAGATACGCAGTATTTT.